What follows is one T cell receptor (beta chain) and its context. Its antigen remains unidentified. V shed 2 bases and J 6 bases; nucleotides not matched to a gene: 6. CDR1 and CDR2 (germline): SGHNT, YYREEE (reference sequence). The CDR3 has 14 residues. A mixed TRB-A/B primer pool amplified rearranged TRB by multiplex touch-down PCR. TCRdb reprocessed the multiplex PCR reads with MiXCR, giving one entry per CDR3 protein. The sample holds about 4,800 distinct CDR3 sequences, about 20% seen once. This specimen comes from a study of T cell repertoires in aging, cancer and after chemotherapy. Turning to the study itself: Donor ages fell into six groups from 30 or younger up to 70 or older. Regarding the study as a whole: Loss of evenness, beyond lost richness, contributed to age-related TCR diversity decline in cancer patients.

Amplification of TCR beta used genomic DNA extracted from peripheral blood. What was sequenced was blood. The V call is TRBV5-4, the J call TRBJ2-7; TRBD1 agrees at 9 bases. This receptor was identified in a human donor in good health. The donor label of this sample is uncertain. The CDR3 is CASSFRTGVGEQYF. CDR3 coding DNA: TGTGCCAGCAGCTTTCGGACAGGGGTAGGCGAGCAGTACTTC.